One sample yielded the 28 T cell receptor beta chains listed below, sequenced in a study of cytomegalovirus exposure and HLA in healthy donors. This PCR relied on a set of 60 Vbeta primers and 13 Jbeta primers. The table came from immunoSEQ multiplex PCR; TCRdb's copy has only in-frame clones and leaves some out. The data show about 130,000 clones, roughly 74% seen once. The sequencing sample was made of PBMCs. These receptors all stem from a male donor in good health and CMV-seronegative.

This sequence joins TRBV19 and TRBJ2-7; 12 nucleotides agree with TRBD1. The CDR3 is made up of 15 amino acids. CDR1 is LNHDA, CDR2 SQIVND, per germline (reference sequence). With 6 bases clipped from V and 7 bases from J, the junction kept 10 bases outside the gene matches. The CDR3 coding sequence is TGTGCCAGTAGACCGGGGACAGGGGGCGTAGAAGAGCAGTACTTC. This encodes CASRPGTGGVEEQYF.

CDR3 DNA: TGCGCCAGCAGCCGGACTAGCGCTAGATATGAGCAGTTCTTC. Its translation is CASSRTSARYEQFF. V gene TRBV5-1 combines with J gene TRBJ2-1; TRBD2 aligns across 9 bases. After removal of 4 bases from V and 8 bases from J, the junction contained 7 bases not matched to a gene. Germline CDR1 reads SGHRS; CDR2 reads YFSETQ. This CDR3 has 14 amino acids.

The J gene is TRBJ1-1, the V gene TRBV5-1; 9 bases match TRBD1. The CDR3 spans 16 residues. Germline-derived CDR1 and CDR2 are SGHRS and YFSETQ. V lost 3 bases, J lost 1 base, and 7 bases stayed unmatched. CDR3 nucleotide sequence: TGCGCCAGCAGCTCCCAACAGGGGGCACGGAACACTGAAGCTTTCTTT. This codes for CASSSQQGARNTEAFF. Drawing the rest from reference TRBV5-1 and TRBJ1-1, the complete variable domain is KAGVTQTPRYLIKTRGQQVTLSCSPISGHRSVSWYQQTPGQGLQFLFEYFSETQRNKGNFPGRFSGRQFSNSRSEMNVSTLELGDSALYLCASSSQQGARNTEAFFGQGTRLTVV.

This clone was observed a single time. The chain carries TRBV29-1 and TRBJ2-3, with 9 positions matching TRBD1. V lost 7 bases, J lost 3 bases, and 5 bases stayed unmatched. This CDR3 is built from 13 residues. Germline V gene sequence: CDR1 SQVTM, CDR2 ANQGSEA. DNA of the CDR3: TGCAGCGGGGCGACAGGGGGAACAGATACGCAGTATTTT. Translated, it gives CSGATGGTDTQYF.

V is TRBV4-1 and J is TRBJ2-5, with TRBD2 as a possible D gene (5 bases). V lost 0 bases to trimming and J lost 4 bases, with 18 bases between them. The CDR3 loop spans 17 amino acids. Germline-derived CDR1 and CDR2 are MGHRA and YSYEKL. DNA of the CDR3: TGCGCCAGCAGCCAAGAAGGAGAGTCAGGAGGAAGAGAGACCCAGTACTTC. Its protein is CASSQEGESGGRETQYF.

A few counts support this clone. The J gene is TRBJ1-1, the V gene TRBV29-1; D not resolved. V gave up 7 bases and J gave up 2 bases, with 14 bases separating them. CDR1 and CDR2 from the germline V gene are SQVTM and ANQGSEA. The CDR3 covers 13 residues. The DNA for the CDR3 is TGCAGCGCTAGGGATGGAGGAAACACTGAAGCTTTCTTT. Its translation is CSARDGGNTEAFF.

The chain couples TRBV11-2 to TRBJ2-7, with 7 bases aligning to TRBD1. CDR1 and CDR2 from the germline V gene are SGHAT and FQNNGV. The CDR3 covers 14 residues. V lost 5 bases, J lost 3 bases, and 7 bases stayed unmatched. Here the CDR3 reads CASSLDGQDYEQYF. DNA for the CDR3: TGTGCCAGCAGCCTCGACGGACAGGACTACGAGCAGTACTTC.

The CDR3 DNA sequence: TGTGCCAGCAGTGACTCAAGGGGGGGGAACACCGGGGAGCTGTTTTTT. It specifies CASSDSRGGNTGELFF. This rearrangement joins TRBV6-4 to TRBJ2-2; D may be TRBD2 (7 bases). V lost 0 bases and J 1 base, leaving 9 bases between the germline ends. The CDR3 runs 16 residues. The germline V gene encodes CDR1 MRHNA and CDR2 SNTAGT.

This rearrangement joins TRBV28 to TRBJ1-2; D is possibly TRBD1 (6 bases). Germline loops: CDR1 MDHEN, CDR2 SYDVKM. Trimming left V 3 bases short and J 7 bases short, with 15 bases between. The CDR3 is 14 residues long. In nucleotides, the CDR3 is TGTGCCAGCAGTTTCCCTGCAGGGGTCGGTGGCTACACCTTC. It encodes CASSFPAGVGGYTF.

This clone was observed a few times. This chain uses TRBV19 with TRBJ1-5, with TRBD1 identical over 9 bases. The ends lost 7 bases at V and 4 bases at J; junction bases unmatched: 8. CDR1 LNHDA and CDR2 SQIVND come from the germline V gene (reference sequence). The CDR3 has 15 amino acids. CDR3 nucleotides: TGTGCCAGTACTCTGGGACAGGGACAGAATCAGCCCCAGCATTTT. Encoded protein: CASTLGQGQNQPQHF.

CDR3 protein: CASSPNRGGDYGYTF. DNA of the CDR3: TGTGCCAGCAGCCCCAACAGGGGGGGGGACTATGGCTACACCTTC. This chain connects TRBV5-4 to TRBJ1-2; 8 bases are shared with TRBD1. V lost 4 bases to trimming and J lost 3 bases; unmatched junction nucleotides: 8. Germline CDR1 reads SGHNT; CDR2 reads YYREEE (reference sequence). CDR3 length: 15 residues.

The chain is built from TRBV29-1 and TRBJ2-5; no reliable D call. This CDR3 is 9 amino acids long. Trimming stripped 6 bases from V and 5 bases from J, with 4 bases between. CDR1 is SQVTM, CDR2 ANQGSEA, per germline. The CDR3 DNA reads as TGCAGCGTGCGGGAGACCCAGTACTTC. Protein product: CSVRETQYF.

The chain links TRBV5-1 to TRBJ2-2; the D gene is possibly TRBD2 (6 bases). V was cut by 1 base and J by 3 bases, with 16 bases left in between. The V gene's germline CDR1 is SGHRS and CDR2 YFSETQ. This CDR3 is built from 17 residues. The CDR3 region is CASSLFGGIPYTGELFF. CDR3 DNA: TGCGCCAGCAGCTTGTTTGGGGGGATCCCTTACACCGGGGAGCTGTTTTTT.

This chain uses TRBV5-4 with TRBJ2-1, with 10 bases identical to TRBD2. CDR1 and CDR2 from the germline V gene are SGHNT and YYREEE (reference sequence). The length of the CDR3 is 16 residues. Trimming took 4 bases from V and 6 from J; bases not matched to a gene: 10. The DNA for the CDR3 is TGTGCCAGCAGCAACCGAGGACTAGCGGAGGCCAATGAGCAGTTCTTC. It yields the protein CASSNRGLAEANEQFF.

This clone was counted a single time. V is TRBV14 and J is TRBJ2-7, with 10 bases fitting TRBD2. This CDR3 contains 14 residues. Germline V CDR1 and CDR2: SGHDN, FVKESK. V gave up 2 bases and J gave up 6 bases; unmatched junction bases: 4. DNA of the CDR3: TGTGCCAGCAGCCAAAAAGCGGGAGGGTCCGAGCAGTACTTC. Protein sequence: CASSQKAGGSEQYF. Based on the CDR3 plus reference TRBV14 and TRBJ2-7, the full variable domain is EAGVTQFPSHSVIEKGQTVTLRCDPISGHDNLYWYRRVMGKEIKFLLHFVKESKQDESGMPNNRFLAERTGGTYSTLKVQPAELEDSGVYFCASSQKAGGSEQYFGPGTRLTVT.

Regarding this clone: Other nucleotide sequences from this sample produce the same CDR3. This chain links TRBV5-1 with TRBJ1-5; 7 bases map to TRBD1. V shed 1 base, J shed 2 bases, and the junction held 3 bases outside the gene matches. The CDR3 length is 15 residues. Germline CDR1 and CDR2: SGHRS and YFSETQ. The CDR3 protein is CASSLTTGGNQPQHF. The DNA for the CDR3 is TGCGCCAGCAGCTTGACAACAGGGGGCAATCAGCCCCAGCATTTT.

The CDR3 sequence is CASSYGLAGHYNEQFF. CDR3 sequence (DNA): TGTGCCAGCAGTTATGGCCTAGCGGGTCACTACAATGAGCAGTTCTTC. The chain uses TRBV6-6 and TRBJ2-1; the match to TRBD2 covers 8 bases. CDR3 length: 16 amino acids. CDR1 and CDR2 from the germline V gene are MNHNY and SVGAGI (reference sequence). The V and J ends lost 3 bases and 3 bases, in that order; junction bases with no gene match: 7.

This clone has only one observation. The V call is TRBV6-5, the J call TRBJ1-6; D is unresolved. Trimming pared 2 bases from V and 5 bases from J, leaving 7 bases between. The CDR3 is 14 residues long. In germline, CDR1 is MNHEY, CDR2 SVGAGI. CDR3 sequence reads: CASSYRQNNSPLHF. In nucleotides, the CDR3 is TGTGCCAGCAGTTACCGCCAGAATAATTCACCCCTCCACTTT.

V and J are TRBV7-2 and TRBJ2-3; D gene unclear. V was shortened by 5 bases and J by 1 base, with 13 bases between the two germline ends. Looked up from germline, CDR1 is SGHTA and CDR2 is FQGNSA. The CDR3 sequence is 15 residues long. CDR3 residues: CASSNTVPGTDTQYF. CDR3 DNA sequence: TGTGCCAGCAGCAATACAGTTCCAGGCACAGATACGCAGTATTTT.

The chain combines TRBV4-3 with TRBJ2-7, with 7 bases identical to TRBD1. Unmatched junction bases numbered 2, after V lost 0 bases and J lost 3 bases. There are 14 residues in the CDR3. Germline V lookup: CDR1 LGHNA, CDR2 YSLEER. The CDR3 loop reads CASSQDGDSYEQYF. Here the CDR3 DNA reads TGCGCCAGCAGCCAAGATGGGGACAGCTACGAGCAGTACTTC.

The chain recombines TRBV14 with TRBJ2-2, with D unresolved. The V gene lost 1 base and the J gene lost 2 bases, with 5 bases spanning the gap. The CDR3 runs to 14 residues. Germline CDR1 and CDR2: SGHDN and FVKESK. CDR3 sequence reads: CASSQVLNTGELFF. The DNA of the CDR3 is TGTGCCAGCAGCCAAGTACTTAACACCGGGGAGCTGTTTTTT. The complete variable domain, with remaining parts taken from reference TRBV14 and TRBJ2-2, reads EAGVTQFPSHSVIEKGQTVTLRCDPISGHDNLYWYRRVMGKEIKFLLHFVKESKQDESGMPNNRFLAERTGGTYSTLKVQPAELEDSGVYFCASSQVLNTGELFFGEGSRLTVL.

CDR3 nucleotides: TGTGCCAGCAGCTGGACTAGCGGGGTCTACAATGAGCAGTTCTTC. Encoded protein: CASSWTSGVYNEQFF. V and J are TRBV7-2 and TRBJ2-1; the match to TRBD2 covers 12 bases. V trimming: 4 bases; J trimming: 3 bases; junction bases outside the gene matches: 1. Germline assignment: CDR1 SGHTA and CDR2 FQGNSA. The CDR3 is 15 residues long. Supplemented by reference TRBV7-2 and TRBJ2-1, the full variable domain reads GAGVSQSPSNKVTEKGKDVELRCDPISGHTALYWYRQSLGQGLEFLIYFQGNSAPDKSGLPSDRFSAERTGGSVSTLTIQRTQQEDSAVYLCASSWTSGVYNEQFFGPGTRLTVL.

This chain's CDR3 is CASSPFWREGTDTQYF. CDR3 bases: TGTGCCAGCAGTCCTTTTTGGCGGGAGGGGACAGATACGCAGTATTTT. The chain joins TRBV28 to TRBJ2-3; the match to TRBD2 covers 9 bases. The V and J ends lost 5 bases and 3 bases, in that order; junction bases with no gene match: 9. This CDR3 is 16 amino acids long. CDR1 is MDHEN and CDR2 is SYDVKM in the germline V gene.

The rearrangement uses TRBV6-5 and TRBJ2-3, with D perhaps matching TRBD2 (5 bases). Germline V gene data show CDR1 as MNHEY and CDR2 as SVGAGI. The V gene lost 2 bases and the J gene lost 1 base, with 13 bases spanning the gap. The CDR3 runs 16 residues. This CDR3 is CASSYRRTPGTDTQYF. The CDR3 DNA follows: TGTGCCAGCAGTTACCGGAGGACCCCAGGCACAGATACGCAGTATTTT.

About this clone: Sequence at one end of the junction differs from germline and may be a read error. J is TRBJ2-2 and V is TRBV7-7, with a possible D match to TRBD2 (6 bases). Per germline, CDR1 SSHAT and CDR2 FNYEAQ (reference sequence). The CDR3 has 16 residues. CDR3 loop: CASSLATAGNTGELFF. CDR3 nucleotides: TGTGCTAGCAGCTTAGCTACAGCGGGGAACACCGGGGAGCTGTTTTTT.

The rearrangement joins TRBV28 to TRBJ2-5, with D hard to call. In germline, CDR1 is MDHEN, CDR2 SYDVKM. The CDR3 is 14 amino acids. V gave up 5 bases and J gave up 1 base, with 11 bases separating them. The CDR3 is CASSPGRFQETQYF. The CDR3 nucleotides are TGTGCCAGCAGTCCCGGCAGGTTCCAAGAGACCCAGTACTTC.

In DNA form, the CDR3 reads TGTGCCTGGAGGTCTAAGGGGCAGGGAAACATTCAGTACTTC. It codes for CAWRSKGQGNIQYF. V gene TRBV30 combines with J gene TRBJ2-4, with D tentatively TRBD1 (5 bases). The V end lost 3 bases, the J end lost 6 bases, and 15 bases lay between the germline ends. The CDR3 contains 14 residues. Germline CDR1 GTSNPN, CDR2 SVGIG (reference sequence).

This chain connects TRBV2 to TRBJ2-2; TRBD1 matches 8 bases. V shed 6 bases and J 6 bases; nucleotides not matched to a gene: 9. Germline V gene lookup returns CDR1 SNHLY and CDR2 FYNNEI. The CDR3 runs 15 residues. In nucleotides, the CDR3 is TGTGCCAGCAGCCGACTCGGACAGGGCTCCGGGGAGCTGTTTTTT. It is translated as CASSRLGQGSGELFF. The variable domain in full, with the rest retrieved from reference TRBV2 and TRBJ2-2, is EPEVTQTPSHQVTQMGQEVILRCVPISNHLYFYWYRQILGQKVEFLVSFYNNEISEKSEIFDDQFSVERPDGSNFTLKIRSTKLEDSAMYFCASSRLGQGSGELFFGEGSRLTVL.